This TCR beta chain was sequenced in a study of blood T cell repertoires in COVID-19. Across the whole study: The United States, Italy and Spain were the sources of the acute and convalescent COVID-19 samples. Sample material is recorded as cDNA or gDNA derived from T cells, B-cell-depleted T cells, or PBMCs.

In germline, CDR1 is MNHEY, CDR2 SVGEGT. Trimming shortened V by 1 base and J by 1 base, and 19 bases separated the two germline ends. This CDR3 has 18 residues. As originally analysed: Scientists estimated how many nucleated cells there were by amplifying reference gene primers. TCRdb's copy holds only in-frame clones and misses some; the assay was immunoSEQ multiplex PCR. V and J calls and clone size are as listed in that table; D and trimming were resolved from the DNA. In the table there are more than 150,000 clones, about 87% of which are singletons. The specimen sequenced was peripheral blood. The chain employs TRBV6-2 or TRBV6-3 and TRBJ1-1, with a possible D match to TRBD1 (5 bases). The TCR comes from a woman aged 18-29 years who had recovered from COVID-19. The CDR3 region has the DNA TGTGCCAGCAGTTACTTGGGCCAGGGAGGAGGGACGAACACTGAAGCTTTCTTT. It yields the protein CASSYLGQGGGTNTEAFF.